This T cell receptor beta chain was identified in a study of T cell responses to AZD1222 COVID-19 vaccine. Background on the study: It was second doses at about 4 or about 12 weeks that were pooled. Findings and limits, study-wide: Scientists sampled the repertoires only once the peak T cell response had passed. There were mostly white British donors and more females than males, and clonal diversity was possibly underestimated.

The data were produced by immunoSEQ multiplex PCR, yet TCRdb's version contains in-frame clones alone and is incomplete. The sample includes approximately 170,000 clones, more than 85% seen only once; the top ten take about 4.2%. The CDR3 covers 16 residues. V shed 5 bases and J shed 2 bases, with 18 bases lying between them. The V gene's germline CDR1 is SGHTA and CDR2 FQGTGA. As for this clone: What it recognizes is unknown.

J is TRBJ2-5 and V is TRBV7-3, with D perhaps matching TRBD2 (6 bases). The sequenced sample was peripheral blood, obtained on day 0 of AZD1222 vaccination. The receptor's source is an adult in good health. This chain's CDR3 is CASSQRGDGRQETQYF. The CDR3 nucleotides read TGTGCCAGCAGCCAACGCGGGGATGGGAGACAAGAGACCCAGTACTTC.